This entry features one T cell receptor (beta chain) sequence. The record originates from a study of OX40 agonist ivuxolimab in advanced cancers. Sequencing was performed with immunoSEQ multiplex PCR; in TCRdb, only in-frame clones are kept and a portion is missing. The sample has approximately 71,000 clones, about 83% seen once. The TCR comes from an adult with an advanced solid tumor such as melanoma, head and neck, liver or kidney cancer. Specimen: CD4+ or CD8+ T cells sorted from blood, collected in a trial of the OX40 agonist ivuxolimab.

CDR3 DNA sequence: TGTGCCAGCAGCCAGGCTAGCACAGATACGCAGTATTTT. Protein sequence: CASSQASTDTQYF. This chain links TRBV7-9 with TRBJ2-3; D uncertain. Trimming stripped 5 bases from V and 0 bases from J, with 6 bases between. Germline V gene lookup returns CDR1 SEHNR and CDR2 FQNEAQ (reference sequence). The CDR3 consists of 13 residues.